This TCR beta chain stems from a study of blood T cell repertoires in COVID-19. About the study: Whether acute or convalescent, the COVID-19 samples came from the United States, Italy and Spain. T cells, B-cell-depleted T cells, or PBMCs supplied cDNA or gDNA.

The length of the CDR3 is 16 residues. The trim removed 7 bases at V and 3 bases at J, leaving 13 bases unmatched. Germline V gene data show CDR1 as GTSNPN and CDR2 as SVGIG (reference sequence). In the original analysis: Amplified reference gene primers provided the basis for estimating nucleated cell counts. The protocol was immunoSEQ multiplex PCR, while the TCRdb copy is restricted to in-frame clones and leaves out a portion. V and J calls and clone size come straight from that table; D and trimming were deduced from the DNA. The profile shows about 190,000 clones, approximately 91% of them singletons. This clone showed up just a few times.

The clonotype comes from a man aged 65-85 years with active or convalescent COVID-19. This sequence joins TRBV30 and TRBJ1-5, with 9 bases matching TRBD1. Sequencing input: peripheral blood. Here the CDR3 DNA reads TGTGCCTATCTAGTCCCGGGACAGGGTTCCAATCAGCCCCAGCATTTT. Translation: CAYLVPGQGSNQPQHF.